The source of this T cell receptor beta chain is a study of blood T cells in healthy people across ages. This clonotype has only a few counts. Total RNA was extracted at no less than 5.5 micrograms per sample. Germline CDR1 LGHDT, CDR2 YNNKEL (reference sequence). V was trimmed by 1 base and J by 9 bases, leaving 7 bases between them. The CDR3 loop spans 12 amino acids. The second PCR ran about 7 to 12 cycles with a sample-barcoded 5' primer and J-beta primers. TCRdb reanalysed the 5' RACE reads using MiXCR and keeps one entry per CDR3 protein. The profile shows some 760,000 distinct CDR3 sequences, 25% of them singletons. These data were also reused for a study on T cells of mothers and their children. From that second work: The yield was over 9 million TCR beta CDR3 reads from each mother and approximately 3 million from each child.

This clonotype was sampled from a boy aged 5 to 17 in good health. The sequenced sample was blood. The chain has TRBV3-1 and TRBJ2-1; D is uncertain. The CDR3 region has the DNA TGTGCCAGCAGCCAAGCGGTGGGTGAGCAGTTCTTC. Translating it yields CASSQAVGEQFF.